This T cell receptor (beta chain) was retrieved from a study of T-cell reconstitution after alpha-beta-depleted transplantation in children. A library of TCRbeta sequences, prepared with unique molecular identifiers, was generated. TCRdb recomputed calls from the PCR reads with MiXCR, one row per CDR3 protein. The data contain about 300,000 distinct CDR3 sequences, about 9.4% of them singletons. Study-wide results and limits: Approximately two months post-transplant, alpha-beta T cells reportedly originated from several hundred expanded graft clones. Surviving thymic progenitors and recipient T cells were the source of high TCRbeta diversity at day 60 in some patients.

This clonotype was seen many times. As yet, its antigen is unknown. From germline, CDR1 is SGDLS and CDR2 YYNGEE. With V trimmed by 4 bases and J by 12 bases, 13 bases remained unmatched. CDR3 length: 16 amino acids. The sequences come from PBMCs, collected before TCRalphabeta/CD19-depleted stem cell transplant. The clonotype originates from a boy less than two years old with acute myeloid leukemia, due to receive a stem cell transplant. V and J are TRBV9 and TRBJ2-1; 13 positions match TRBD2. As DNA, the CDR3 is TGTGCCAGCAGCCCGACGGGACTAGCGGGGTCTGGTGGGCAGTTCTTC. Translation gives CASSPTGLAGSGGQFF.